The 17 T cell receptor beta chains below all came from one sample that was sequenced in a study of technical replicates of blood from several donors. Generated by immunoSEQ multiplex PCR, the TCRdb table keeps only in-frame clones and is missing some. The sample lists some 70,000 clones; roughly nine tenths were seen once. Material: PBMCs. These receptors all come from a human donor in good health. Some clones in this sample may be carry-over from other donors' samples.

This chain connects TRBV2 to TRBJ2-3, with D possibly matching TRBD1 (5 bases). Germline CDR1 and CDR2: SNHLY and FYNNEI. V shed 3 bases and J shed 0 bases, with 10 bases lying between them. CDR3 length: 15 amino acids. The CDR3 DNA reads as TGTGCCAGCAGTGATTTAAACAGGAGCACAGATACGCAGTATTTT. Translating gives CASSDLNRSTDTQYF. Full variable domain (outside the CDR3, taken from reference TRBV2 and TRBJ2-3): EPEVTQTPSHQVTQMGQEVILRCVPISNHLYFYWYRQILGQKVEFLVSFYNNEISEKSEIFDDQFSVERPDGSNFTLKIRSTKLEDSAMYFCASSDLNRSTDTQYFGPGTRLTVL.

The chain's CDR3 is CASSLPSGTDTQYF. The CDR3, as DNA: TGCGCCAGCAGCTTGCCTAGCGGCACAGATACGCAGTATTTT. The rearrangement joins TRBV5-1 to TRBJ2-3; tentative D call: TRBD2 (6 bases). This CDR3 has 14 amino acids. Germline loops: CDR1 SGHRS, CDR2 YFSETQ. Deletions cut 1 base from V and 1 base from J, with 7 bases between.

This chain links TRBV4-1 with TRBJ2-1; the D is unclear. V was pared by 0 bases and J by 1 base, with 13 bases between. Germline V gene sequence: CDR1 MGHRA, CDR2 YSYEKL. There are 17 residues in the CDR3. The CDR3 bases are TGCGCCAGCAGCCAAGATTTGACTTTAAGGTCCTACAATGAGCAGTTCTTC. It is translated as CASSQDLTLRSYNEQFF.

As DNA, the CDR3 is TGTGCCAGCGGACAGGCGGGATATAACTATGGCTACACCTTC. The encoded protein is CASGQAGYNYGYTF. The rearrangement uses TRBV27 and TRBJ1-2; 7 bases line up with TRBD1. V lost 8 bases, J lost 1 base, and 7 bases stayed unmatched. This CDR3 comprises 14 residues. Germline values: CDR1 MNHEY, CDR2 SMNVEV (reference sequence).

The chain recombines TRBV20-1 with TRBJ1-2; D not certain. V lost 0 bases and J 5 bases, leaving 4 bases between the germline ends. This CDR3 has 11 residues. In germline, CDR1 is DFQATT, CDR2 SNEGSKA (reference sequence). The CDR3 here is CSARDNYGYTF. The CDR3 region has the DNA TGCAGTGCTAGAGATAATTATGGCTACACCTTC.

The rearrangement uses TRBV30 and TRBJ1-2, with D tentatively TRBD1 (6 bases). Germline CDR1 reads GTSNPN; CDR2 reads SVGIG (reference sequence). The V and J ends lost 2 bases and 8 bases respectively, with 9 bases between them. This CDR3 has 11 amino acids. The CDR3 reads CAWSPTGGYTF. The CDR3 DNA sequence: TGTGCCTGGAGTCCTACAGGGGGCTACACCTTC.

This rearrangement joins TRBV25-1 to TRBJ1-2, with TRBD1 matching 9 bases. Germline V gene sequence: CDR1 MGHDK, CDR2 SYGVNS. With V trimmed by 5 bases and J by 1 base, 8 bases remained unmatched. This CDR3 has 16 amino acids. CDR3 sequence reads: CASSTRTGDLNYGYTF. The CDR3 DNA sequence: TGTGCCAGCAGTACCCGGACAGGGGACCTTAACTATGGCTACACCTTC.

This clone was seen just once. The V gene is TRBV19, the J gene TRBJ2-7, with 9 bases aligning to TRBD2. The CDR3 has 15 amino acids. Germline assignment: CDR1 LNHDA and CDR2 SQIVND (reference sequence). J gave up 0 bases and V 2 bases, and 2 bases lay outside the gene matches. CDR3 nucleotides: TGTGCCAGTAGTATATTGACTAGCGGCTCCTACGAGCAGTACTTC. Translating gives CASSILTSGSYEQYF.

This chain links TRBV19 with TRBJ2-3, with 8 bases lining up with TRBD1. The CDR3 extends over 15 amino acids. CDR1 LNHDA and CDR2 SQIVND come from the germline V gene (reference sequence). V was pared by 11 bases and J by 0 bases, with 10 bases of the junction left unmatched. Written as DNA, the CDR3 is TGTGCCGTAAAATCGGGGACAGGTAGCACAGATACGCAGTATTTT. Protein product: CAVKSGTGSTDTQYF.

The chain employs TRBV7-8 and TRBJ2-1, with TRBD2 identical over 9 bases. CDR1 and CDR2 from the germline V gene are SGHVS and FQNEAQ. After removal of 2 bases from V and 4 bases from J, the junction contained 6 bases not matched to a gene. The CDR3 runs 16 residues. CDR3 in amino acids: CASSLLSGRRYNEQFF. The DNA for the CDR3 is TGTGCCAGCAGCTTACTGAGCGGGAGGAGATACAATGAGCAGTTCTTC.

The rearrangement joins TRBV18 to TRBJ2-7, with 11 bases lining up with TRBD2. CDR3 size: 16 residues. The germline V gene encodes CDR1 KGHSH and CDR2 LQKENI. J was trimmed by 3 bases and V by 0 bases; bases with no gene match: 4. The CDR3 DNA follows: TGTGCCAGCTCACCACCCGGCCTAGCGGGGGGCTACGAGCAGTACTTC. Amino acids: CASSPPGLAGGYEQYF.

V gene TRBV5-1 combines with J gene TRBJ1-2, with D maybe TRBD1 (5 bases). Trimming took off 4 bases at V and 2 bases at J, with 18 bases between the two ends. The CDR3 has 16 residues. Germline lookup yields CDR1 SGHRS and CDR2 YFSETQ. The CDR3 DNA follows: TGCGCCAGCAGCGACGGGGCGGGAAGAGCCAACTATGGCTACACCTTC. This gives the protein CASSDGAGRANYGYTF. Variable domain in full (rest from reference TRBV5-1 and TRBJ1-2): KAGVTQTPRYLIKTRGQQVTLSCSPISGHRSVSWYQQTPGQGLQFLFEYFSETQRNKGNFPGRFSGRQFSNSRSEMNVSTLELGDSALYLCASSDGAGRANYGYTFGSGTRLTVV.

This chain links TRBV5-6 with TRBJ2-7; tentatively, D is TRBD2 (8 bases). The CDR3 runs to 16 residues. V was cut by 0 bases and J by 5 bases, with 18 bases left in between. The germline V gene has CDR1 SGHDT and CDR2 YYEEEE. The CDR3 protein is CASSLAGGGWVDEQYF. The DNA for the CDR3 is TGTGCCAGCAGCTTGGCGGGAGGGGGCTGGGTGGACGAGCAGTACTTC. Together with reference TRBV5-6 and TRBJ2-7, the CDR3 gives the full variable domain: DAGVTQSPTHLIKTRGQQVTLRCSPKSGHDTVSWYQQALGQGPQFIFQYYEEEERQRGNFPDRFSGHQFPNYSSELNVNALLLGDSALYLCASSLAGGGWVDEQYFGPGTRLTVT.

The chain uses TRBV4-1 and TRBJ2-3, with TRBD2 identical over 13 bases. Per germline, CDR1 MGHRA and CDR2 YSYEKL. J lost 1 base, V lost 4 bases, and 14 bases had no gene match. This CDR3 is built from 20 residues. Here the CDR3 reads CASSPDPFRTSGRGTDTQYF. The CDR3 DNA sequence: TGCGCCAGCAGCCCCGACCCTTTTAGGACTAGCGGGAGAGGCACAGATACGCAGTATTTT.

The CDR3, as DNA: TGCGCCAGCAGCTTGGCCGGTTCTAGCGGGGGTCAAGAGACCCAGTACTTC. Its protein product is CASSLAGSSGGQETQYF. V and J are TRBV5-1 and TRBJ2-5, with TRBD2 identical over 10 bases. Trimming took 0 bases from V and 2 from J; bases not matched to a gene: 7. Germline V gene lookup returns CDR1 SGHRS and CDR2 YFSETQ. This CDR3 contains 17 residues.

The chain is built from TRBV29-1 and TRBJ1-2; D is uncertain. This CDR3 has 12 amino acids. Per the germline V gene, CDR1 is SQVTM and CDR2 is ANQGSEA. The V end lost 4 bases, the J end lost 6 bases, and 12 bases lay between the germline ends. The CDR3 bases are TGCAGCGTTGTGCCCTTCTACCATGGCTACACCTTC. Protein: CSVVPFYHGYTF.

The chain links TRBV5-1 to TRBJ2-3; 7 nucleotides align to TRBD1. With 4 bases clipped from V and 2 bases from J, the junction kept 10 bases outside the gene matches. This CDR3 spans 16 amino acids. Germline assignment: CDR1 SGHRS and CDR2 YFSETQ. CDR3 residues: CASSPSWTGYTDTQYF. Here the CDR3 DNA reads TGCGCCAGCAGCCCCTCTTGGACAGGATACACAGATACGCAGTATTTT.